Reported below is one TCR beta chain. Its antigen is as yet unknown. This entry belongs to a study of human T cells and chemical hapten exposure. Study details: Scalp application of diphenylcyclopropenone was performed weekly in patients across the entire roughly 23-week study. Study-wide findings and caveats: Healthy individuals' immune responses may differ from those of donors, who had alopecia. Compared with pre-sensitization or healthy control sets, expanded TCRs clustered more. TCRs exceeding 1 in 1000 frequency stayed unchanged with DPC sensitization.

The sample's time point: patch test 3, about 24 weeks after DPC sensitization. The sample's treatment: therapeutic diphenylcyclopropenone sensitization with weekly scalp DPC. TCRdb reprocessed the RACE reads with MiXCR, giving one entry per CDR3 protein. The repertoire has fewer than 100,000 distinct CDR3 sequences, roughly a tenth of them found once; the top ten carry around 1%. This CDR3 is built from 12 residues. Germline CDR1 reads MNHEY; CDR2 reads SVGEGT. The V end was cut by 7 bases, the J end by 1 base, with 7 bases between. This rearrangement joins TRBV6-2 or TRBV6-3 to TRBJ2-5; the D is unclear. The receptor's source is a woman aged 25 to 39 with alopecia areata. Some clones in this sample may be carry-over from other donors' samples. Material: whole blood, obtained in connection with sensitization to the hapten diphenylcyclopropenone (DPC). CDR3 bases: TGTGCCAGCAATCCCGGCCAAGAGACCCAGTACTTC. It encodes CASNPGQETQYF.